A selection of T cell receptor beta chains follows, all from one sample in a study of T-cell memory formation after mild COVID-19. TCRdb recomputed calls from the 5' RACE reads with MiXCR, one row per CDR3 protein. Among about 450,000 distinct CDR3 sequences listed, around 22% were seen once. The source material was PBMCs or a T cell subset sorted from them (not recorded which). The receptors derive from an adult woman who had mild COVID-19 (a few samples of this study predate the infection). Cell type and time point are not known. Both conserved end residues are part of each CDR3. The order of the fields is J gene, V gene, CDR3 protein.

TRBJ1-4	TRBV4-1	CASSQYGTGLNEKLFF
TRBJ2-3	TRBV18	CASSARGQGNTDTQYF
TRBJ2-3	TRBV4-3	CASSQAGADTQYF
TRBJ2-5	TRBV5-1	CASSLGGTGGSGETQYF
TRBJ2-1	TRBV30	CAWTTTYNEQFF
TRBJ2-3	TRBV6-5	CASSYGTASTDTQYF
TRBJ2-7	TRBV5-1	CASSLGRDRDYEQYF
TRBJ2-2	TRBV20-1	CSAREQGVKLFF
TRBJ1-6	TRBV4-1	CASSQEKGIGSPLHF
TRBJ1-6	TRBV7-6	CASSLASLGDSPLHF
TRBJ2-7	TRBV20-1	CSAKGSGGYTYEQYF
TRBJ2-5	TRBV18	CASSPNSKETQYF
TRBJ2-7	TRBV5-1	CASKRREGHYEQYF
TRBJ2-7	TRBV7-9	CASSLFPSERFYEQYF
TRBJ2-5	TRBV12-3/TRBV12-4	CASSLGLAVSEETQYF
TRBJ2-3	TRBV20-1	CSAPGAAAADTQYF
TRBJ2-5	TRBV30	CAWSGGLGATTQYF
TRBJ1-1	TRBV4-2	CASSPPGQGGSEAFF
TRBJ1-2	TRBV20-1	CSARDPTIRWPNYGYTF
TRBJ1-1	TRBV20-1	CSPRVNTEAFF